This TCR beta chain was sequenced in a study of cytomegalovirus exposure and HLA in healthy donors. About the research overall: An early release of data contained approximately 80 million unique TCRs, which came from HLA-typed donors.

This PCR relied on a set of 60 Vbeta primers and 13 Jbeta primers. Original methodology: A follow-up analysis tallied about 80 million unique TCR beta chains, some 11 million shared. The method was immunoSEQ multiplex PCR; TCRdb's version includes in-frame clones alone and lacks a portion of them. V and J calls and clone size are as listed in that table; D and trimming were resolved from the DNA. Of about 210,000 clones in the sample, around 82% are singletons; the top ten hold 13% to 15%. The V end lost 4 bases, the J end lost 2 bases, and 7 bases lay between the germline ends. Germline V gene sequence: CDR1 MGHDK, CDR2 SYGVNS. This CDR3 is 13 amino acids long.

The source of this sequence is a woman aged 25 to 39 in good health and CMV-seropositive. The chain has TRBV25-1 and TRBJ2-3, with a possible D match to TRBD2 (5 bases). The sample comprised PBMCs. CDR3 region: CASSGEYTDTQYF. For the CDR3, the DNA is TGTGCCAGCAGTGGGGAGTACACAGATACGCAGTATTTT.